This T cell receptor (beta chain) originates from a study of shared clonotypes between healthy human individuals. Data came from immunoSEQ multiplex PCR; TCRdb stores just in-frame clones and leaves some out. The data hold about 800,000 clones, with roughly 96% observed a single time. Study-wide results and limits: For sorted subsets, rarefaction showed incomplete sequencing despite large depth.

In the case of this clone: Its antigen is not known.

Naive CD8 cells lacked CD45RO, underwent positive selection for CCR7 and left out terminally differentiated effector memory CD45RA+ cells. This clonotype originated in a man aged 25 to 45 in good health. Sequencing was carried out using naive CD8+ T cells sorted from blood.

CDR3 sequence reads: CASSQRGPRQPQHF. DNA for the CDR3: TGTGCCAGCAGTCAAAGGGGGCCCCGACAGCCCCAGCATTTT. This chain links TRBV6-5 with TRBJ1-5; 7 bases align to TRBD1. The CDR3 contains 14 residues. Germline values: CDR1 MNHEY, CDR2 SVGAGI. Trimming removed 5 bases from V and 7 bases from J; junction bases left unmatched: 8.